A single sample gave rise to the 23 T cell receptor beta chains below, sequenced in a study of blood T cell repertoires in COVID-19. Using immunoSEQ multiplex PCR, the repertoire was profiled, and TCRdb retains in-frame clones only, with some absent. The sample records 200,000 to 250,000 clones, 83% being singletons. Specimen: PBMCs or T cells enriched from blood (not recorded which). These receptors came from a woman between 45 and 60 years old who had been exposed to COVID-19.

The V call is TRBV9, the J call TRBJ2-3; TRBD2 is a possible D gene (6 bases). The CDR3 extends over 15 amino acids. Looked up from germline, CDR1 is SGDLS and CDR2 is YYNGEE. Trimming left V 3 bases short and J 5 bases short, with 16 bases between. CDR3 protein: CASSALARWGDTQYF. Written as DNA, the CDR3 is TGTGCCAGCAGCGCCCTAGCGAGGTGGGGAGATACGCAGTATTTT.

This sequence joins TRBV5-1 and TRBJ1-2; TRBD1 aligns across 7 bases. Germline V gene data show CDR1 as SGHRS and CDR2 as YFSETQ. The CDR3 is 14 amino acids. J lost 3 bases, V lost 3 bases, and 5 bases had no gene match. The DNA of the CDR3 is TGCGCCAGCAGCTCCAGGGGGAATGACTATGGCTACACCTTC. Translating gives CASSSRGNDYGYTF.

This sequence joins TRBV5-1 and TRBJ1-2, with 11 bases fitting TRBD1. Trimming at V came to 0 bases and at J to 4 bases, leaving 5 bases not matched to a gene. Germline V CDR1 and CDR2: SGHRS, YFSETQ. This CDR3 has 16 residues. The DNA of the CDR3 is TGCGCCAGCAGCTTGGGCGGACAGGGGGCATCCTATGGCTACACCTTC. It yields the protein CASSLGGQGASYGYTF.

The chain has TRBV2 and TRBJ1-6; TRBD1 matches at 8 bases. Losses at the gene ends were 6 bases for V and 6 bases for J; bases not matched to a gene: 7. This CDR3 is 15 amino acids long. In germline, CDR1 is SNHLY, CDR2 FYNNEI. The DNA of the CDR3 is TGTGCCAGCAGCCCCTTGACAGGGGCTAATTCACCCCTCCACTTT. Protein: CASSPLTGANSPLHF. The entire variable domain, with the rest obtained from reference TRBV2 and TRBJ1-6, is as follows: EPEVTQTPSHQVTQMGQEVILRCVPISNHLYFYWYRQILGQKVEFLVSFYNNEISEKSEIFDDQFSVERPDGSNFTLKIRSTKLEDSAMYFCASSPLTGANSPLHFGNGTRLTVT.

The chain links TRBV5-1 to TRBJ2-3; 7 bases map to TRBD1. V dropped 0 bases and J dropped 3; count of bases not matched to a gene: 7. The CDR3 is made up of 16 amino acids. Germline V gene sequence: CDR1 SGHRS, CDR2 YFSETQ. The DNA of the CDR3 is TGCGCCAGCAGCTTGGGAGGTCAGGGACAGACAGATACGCAGTATTTT. Protein sequence: CASSLGGQGQTDTQYF.

This chain connects TRBV30 to TRBJ2-3; no reliable D call. V was clipped by 5 bases and J by 5 bases, with 8 bases between them. CDR1 is GTSNPN, CDR2 SVGIG, per germline (reference sequence). The length of the CDR3 is 11 residues. CDR3 loop: CAWATGDTQYF. The CDR3 nucleotides read TGTGCCTGGGCGACGGGAGATACGCAGTATTTT.

This clone turned up a few times. The chain carries TRBV19 and TRBJ1-5, with TRBD1 identical over 11 bases. CDR3 length: 15 amino acids. The junction had 8 bases not matched to a gene; V was cut back by 5 bases and J by 8 bases. From germline, CDR1 is LNHDA and CDR2 SQIVND (reference sequence). The CDR3: CASSGGQGAREPQHF. The CDR3 region has the DNA TGTGCCAGTAGTGGAGGACAGGGGGCGAGGGAGCCCCAGCATTTT.

V is TRBV5-1 and J is TRBJ1-2, with TRBD1 matching 8 bases. The CDR3 has 15 amino acids. The junction had 8 bases not matched to a gene; V was cut back by 2 bases and J by 5 bases. From germline, CDR1 is SGHRS and CDR2 YFSETQ. The CDR3 protein is CASSLGQGKGYGYTF. The DNA of the CDR3 is TGCGCCAGCAGCTTAGGACAGGGAAAGGGTTATGGCTACACCTTC.

The chain is built from TRBV18 and TRBJ1-5; D uncertain. This CDR3 is built from 13 residues. From germline, CDR1 is KGHSH and CDR2 LQKENI. Trimming took off 3 bases at V and 4 bases at J, with 7 bases between the two ends. For the CDR3, the DNA is TGTGCCAGCTCACCGAACGAGAATCAGCCCCAGCATTTT. Amino acids: CASSPNENQPQHF.

The chain carries TRBV6-5 and TRBJ1-2; TRBD1 matches at 7 bases. The CDR3 has 13 residues. V gave up 6 bases and J gave up 4 bases; unmatched junction bases: 5. Germline CDR1 reads MNHEY; CDR2 reads SVGAGI. CDR3 coding DNA: TGTGCCAGCAGGGAGGGACAGAGCTATGGCTACACCTTC. Translation gives CASREGQSYGYTF.

The sample holds a few counts of this clone. This chain links TRBV30 with TRBJ2-4, with 7 bases fitting TRBD1. J gave up 0 bases and V 8 bases, and 7 bases lay outside the gene matches. CDR3 length: 14 residues. Germline V gives CDR1 GTSNPN, CDR2 SVGIG (reference sequence). CDR3 amino acids: CAAQGVLAKNIQYF. The CDR3 DNA is TGTGCCGCCCAGGGGGTACTAGCCAAAAACATTCAGTACTTC.

The sample holds a few counts of this clone. The chain couples TRBV28 to TRBJ2-1, with D unclear. The length of the CDR3 is 15 residues. V was shortened by 6 bases and J by 4 bases, with 16 bases between the two germline ends. Germline V gene sequence: CDR1 MDHEN, CDR2 SYDVKM. CDR3 coding DNA: TGTGCCAGCAGGAACACAGTGGGCCTTTACAATGAGCAGTTCTTC. Encoded protein: CASRNTVGLYNEQFF.

This rearrangement joins TRBV24-1 to TRBJ2-5, with 8 bases matching TRBD1. J gave up 5 bases and V 1 base, and 8 bases lay outside the gene matches. Germline V lookup: CDR1 KGHDR, CDR2 SFDVKD. This CDR3 spans 16 amino acids. CDR3 coding DNA: TGTGCCACCAGTGATTTCGGCCAGGGGGCCGGGGAGACCCAGTACTTC. As protein: CATSDFGQGAGETQYF.

The J gene is TRBJ1-4, the V gene TRBV2; maybe TRBD1 (6 bases). The germline V and J ends were trimmed by 6 bases and 5 bases, with 25 bases remaining between them. The CDR3 is 18 amino acids. CDR1 is SNHLY and CDR2 is FYNNEI in the germline V gene. CDR3 coding DNA: TGTGCCAGCAGCAACTATCCCCTTGACAGGACGGGGAATGAAAAACTGTTTTTT. It is translated as CASSNYPLDRTGNEKLFF.

The rearrangement uses TRBV14 and TRBJ2-1; D gene ambiguous. Trimming pared 3 bases from V and 6 bases from J, leaving 6 bases between. The CDR3 is made up of 12 amino acids. The germline V gene encodes CDR1 SGHDN and CDR2 FVKESK. The chain's CDR3 is CASSHSSNEQFF. CDR3 DNA: TGTGCCAGCAGCCACTCTAGCAATGAGCAGTTCTTC.

The chain uses TRBV4-3 and TRBJ1-5; tentative D call: TRBD1 (5 bases). There are 13 residues in the CDR3. Germline V gene lookup returns CDR1 LGHNA and CDR2 YSLEER. Trimming cost V 4 bases and J 5 bases, with 9 bases left between them. The CDR3 DNA reads TGCGCCAGCAGCCGGGGCCTTTATCAGCCCCAGCATTTT. Protein sequence: CASSRGLYQPQHF.

The J gene is TRBJ2-3, the V gene TRBV28, with TRBD2 as a possible D gene (5 bases). V was shortened by 8 bases and J by 2 bases, with 11 bases between the two germline ends. Germline assignment: CDR1 MDHEN and CDR2 SYDVKM. The CDR3 is made up of 13 amino acids. Here the CDR3 reads CASRGYSTDTQYF. CDR3 sequence (DNA): TGTGCCAGCCGAGGGTACTCCACAGATACGCAGTATTTT. Looking up the rest from reference TRBV28 and TRBJ2-3 gives the full variable domain: DVKVTQSSRYLVKRTGEKVFLECVQDMDHENMFWYRQDPGLGLRLIYFSYDVKMKEKGDIPEGYSVSREKKERFSLILESASTNQTSMYLCASRGYSTDTQYFGPGTRLTVL.

The chain links TRBV7-2 to TRBJ1-2, with TRBD1 as a possible D gene (5 bases). V was shortened by 3 bases and J by 7 bases, with 18 bases between the two germline ends. This CDR3 contains 15 residues. Germline values: CDR1 SGHTA, CDR2 FQGNSA. CDR3 nucleotides: TGTGCCAGCAGCTTGGGTTCAGGGTTTTCGGGTGGCTACACCTTC. This gives the protein CASSLGSGFSGGYTF.

V is TRBV5-1 and J is TRBJ1-2; 12 nucleotides agree with TRBD1. CDR3 length: 17 residues. V shed 9 bases and J 2 bases; nucleotides not matched to a gene: 14. Looked up from germline, CDR1 is SGHRS and CDR2 is YFSETQ. As DNA, the CDR3 is TGCGCCACCGAAAAATCTCCGGGACAGGGGGCCAACTATGGCTACACCTTC. Translating it yields CATEKSPGQGANYGYTF.

This clone was seen only once. The chain recombines TRBV10-3 with TRBJ2-3; TRBD1 aligns across 10 bases. V lost 0 bases and J lost 7; bases outside the gene matches: 10. There are 17 residues in the CDR3. The germline V gene encodes CDR1 ENHRY and CDR2 SYGVKD. The CDR3 reads CAISESNGQGVRNTQYF. Here the CDR3 DNA reads TGTGCCATCAGTGAGTCGAATGGACAGGGGGTCAGAAATACGCAGTATTTT.

CDR3 protein: CATSDGRGDSPLHF. In nucleotides, the CDR3 is TGTGCCACCAGTGACGGCAGGGGAGATTCACCCCTCCACTTT. The chain links TRBV24-1 to TRBJ1-6; D is perhaps TRBD1 (6 bases). The ends were cut back, 4 bases at V and 8 bases at J, with 11 bases in the middle. This CDR3 region has 14 residues. Germline assignment: CDR1 KGHDR and CDR2 SFDVKD.

The rearrangement links TRBV30 to TRBJ2-7, with D maybe TRBD1 (5 bases). Trimming shortened V by 2 bases and J by 9 bases, and 14 bases separated the two germline ends. The germline gives CDR1 GTSNPN, CDR2 SVGIG (reference sequence). The CDR3 has 12 amino acids. CDR3 loop: CAWSLRTRGQYF. The CDR3 nucleotides read TGTGCCTGGAGTCTCCGGACAAGGGGGCAGTACTTC.

This clone appeared once. The rearrangement joins TRBV3-1 (or the pseudogene TRBV3-2) to TRBJ2-5; 9 positions match TRBD1. CDR1 is LGHDT, CDR2 YNNKEL, per germline (reference sequence). Losses at the gene ends were 4 bases for V and 5 bases for J; bases not matched to a gene: 2. There are 13 residues in the CDR3. The CDR3 sequence: CASSPGTGETQYF. The CDR3 nucleotides are TGTGCCAGCAGCCCCGGGACAGGGGAGACCCAGTACTTC.